This T cell receptor (beta chain) was sequenced in a study of cytomegalovirus exposure and HLA in healthy donors. Study-level results: TCR beta V segments were, for the most part, productive about 87% or about 30% of the time in an earlier analysis. Most subjects' HLA-A and HLA-B alleles were reportedly predicted from TCR beta sequences.

Remarks on this clone: Its antigen is unidentified.

V trimming: 0 bases; J trimming: 4 bases; junction bases outside the gene matches: 6. CDR1 is MNHEY, CDR2 SMNVEV, per germline (reference sequence). The CDR3 loop spans 16 amino acids. In the PCR, 60 Vbeta and 13 Jbeta primers were used. Profiling relied on immunoSEQ multiplex PCR, and the TCRdb table lists in-frame clones only, not all of them. The top ten clones hold 2.5% to 3.5% of a sample with around 130,000 clones, 65% to 85% of them seen once. The sample comprised PBMCs. The V and J genes are TRBV27 and TRBJ2-1, with 7 nucleotides matching TRBD2. The source of this sequence is a woman aged 40 to 49 in good health and CMV-seropositive. The CDR3 nucleotides are TGTGCCAGCAGTTTATCAGGGCTAGCGGCTTACAATGAGCAGTTCTTC. It encodes CASSLSGLAAYNEQFF.